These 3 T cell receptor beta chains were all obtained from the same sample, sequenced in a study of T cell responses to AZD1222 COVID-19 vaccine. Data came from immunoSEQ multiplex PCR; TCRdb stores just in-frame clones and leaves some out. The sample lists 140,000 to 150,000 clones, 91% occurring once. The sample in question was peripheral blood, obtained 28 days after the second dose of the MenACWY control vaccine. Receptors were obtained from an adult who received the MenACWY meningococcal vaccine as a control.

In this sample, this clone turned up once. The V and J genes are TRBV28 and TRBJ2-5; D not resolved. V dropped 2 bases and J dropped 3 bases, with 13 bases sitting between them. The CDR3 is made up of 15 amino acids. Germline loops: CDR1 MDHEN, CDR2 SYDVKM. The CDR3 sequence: CASSLGVGREETQYF. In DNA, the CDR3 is TGTGCCAGCAGTTTAGGAGTTGGCAGAGAAGAGACCCAGTACTTC.

DNA of the CDR3: TGTGCCAGCAGTTTACAGGGGGCTAGACAGCCCCAGCATTTT. It codes for CASSLQGARQPQHF. The genes are TRBV6-6 and TRBJ1-5; 9 nucleotides align to TRBD1. The V segment lost 4 bases and the J segment 7 bases; nucleotides outside the gene matches: 5. The germline gives CDR1 MNHNY, CDR2 SVGAGI (reference sequence). The CDR3 extends over 14 amino acids.

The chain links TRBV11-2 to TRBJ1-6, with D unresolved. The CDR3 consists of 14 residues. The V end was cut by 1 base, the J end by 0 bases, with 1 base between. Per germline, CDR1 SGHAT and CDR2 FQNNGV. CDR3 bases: TGTGCCAGCAGCTTAGGCTCCTATAATTCACCCCTCCACTTT. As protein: CASSLGSYNSPLHF.